This paragraph reports one T cell receptor beta chain. Base qualities are not at hand, and no much larger clone is one base apart. This sample was included in a study of tacrolimus-resistant gene-edited T cells for transplant recipients (dated by TCRdb to between 2020 and 2021). Background on the whole study: Using TCRbeta sequencing, clonality and clone numbers were compared between expanded FKBP12 knockout and unedited CMV-specific T cell products. To rule out clonal outgrowth driven by transformation after gene editing, repertoire sequencing was carried out as a safety check. Sequencing was performed for a couple of donors, with one unedited and one FKBP12 knockout CMV-specific T cell product contributed by each donor.

The treatment or condition label on this specimen signifies: CRISPR-Cas9 RNP knockout of FKBP12 using synthetic sgRNA#2. Before enrichment with an IFNgamma secretion assay kit, PBMCs were stimulated for five to six hours using overlapping CMV pp65 and IE-1 peptide pools. FKBP12 knockout was performed on day 7 by electroporating Cas9 ribonucleoprotein using an Amaxa 4D-Nucleofector. Enriched CMV-specific T cells were expanded in culture with recombinant human IL-7 and IL-15. Before being cryopreserved, the T cell products spent more than 20 days in culture. CMV-specific T cells were enriched from PBMCs by IFNgamma secretion after activation. Ribonucleoprotein complexes contained recombinant Streptococcus pyogenes Cas9 protein precomplexed with FKBP12-specific sgRNA. Synthetic sgRNA#2 was chosen for later experiments because it was the most effective guide and the GMP-preferred guide. Points the paper makes about the study in general: The repertoire comparisons shown in Figure 5 rested on n = 2. Clonality, top-10 clone read coverage, and total clone numbers were comparable between knockout and unedited products. Repertoires from different donors showed no Morisita similarity, whereas knockout and unedited products from the same donor showed high similarity. The authors concluded that gene editing did not drastically skew the TCRbeta repertoire and did not cause excessive clonal expansion.

TCRbeta sequencing used genomic DNA through the immunoSEQ service. As for how the authors treated the data: The repertoires were analyzed in immunoSEQ ANALYZER 3.0, which was used to calculate Morisita similarity, clonality, top-10 clone coverage and total clone counts. On the clonality scale, a value of 1 indicated a monoclonal product, while lower values indicated more diverse products. This is the immuneACCESS table as TCRdb keeps it, with only in-frame sequences that have V and J called. A part of the clones is gone; compared with another copy, unresolved V genes explain less than half, and the rest is unexplained. The V and J calls and clone size come from that table; D and trimming were worked out from the DNA. In all, the sample holds several hundred clones, and around 40% of those were seen once. 80% of the sample rests with the top ten. The receptor comes from a human donor in good health, a blood donor. The sample in question was a CMV-specific product grown in culture, obtained from cells with FKBP12 knockout. What the cell subset or site label conveys for this sample: expanded CMV-specific T cell product isolated by IFNgamma secretion after CMV peptide stimulation.

The bases read TGTGCCACCAGGGGGATGAGAGACCCCTACGAGCAGTACTTC. Translated, it reads CATRGMRDPYEQYF. This sequence uses TRBV24-1 and TRBJ2-7; no D segment can be confidently identified. For CDR1 and CDR2, the germline V gene lists KGHDR and SFDVKD. A distance of 14 bases separates the germline ends of V and J, which lose 7 bases and 2 bases respectively. CDR3 length: 14 amino acids, cysteine to phenylalanine. The only DNA kept is the CDR3, 42 bases in frame from the first base.